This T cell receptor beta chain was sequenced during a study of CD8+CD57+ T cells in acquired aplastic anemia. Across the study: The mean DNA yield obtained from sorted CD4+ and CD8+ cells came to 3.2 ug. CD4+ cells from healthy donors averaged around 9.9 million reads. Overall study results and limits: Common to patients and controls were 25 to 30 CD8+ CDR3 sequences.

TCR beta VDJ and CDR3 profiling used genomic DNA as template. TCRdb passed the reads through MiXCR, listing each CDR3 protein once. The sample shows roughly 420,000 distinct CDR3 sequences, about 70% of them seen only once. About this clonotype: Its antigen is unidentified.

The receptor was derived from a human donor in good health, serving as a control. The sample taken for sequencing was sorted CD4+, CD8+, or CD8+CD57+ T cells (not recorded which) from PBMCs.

Written as DNA, the CDR3 is TGTGCCAGCAGCTTAGTGGACGGACAGGGGAGGGGCTACACCTTC. As protein: CASSLVDGQGRGYTF. The chain uses TRBV7-9 and TRBJ1-2; 9 bases are a match to TRBD1. The CDR3 covers 15 residues. V gave up 1 base and J gave up 8 bases; unmatched junction bases: 8. CDR1 and CDR2 (germline): SEHNR, FQNEAQ (reference sequence).